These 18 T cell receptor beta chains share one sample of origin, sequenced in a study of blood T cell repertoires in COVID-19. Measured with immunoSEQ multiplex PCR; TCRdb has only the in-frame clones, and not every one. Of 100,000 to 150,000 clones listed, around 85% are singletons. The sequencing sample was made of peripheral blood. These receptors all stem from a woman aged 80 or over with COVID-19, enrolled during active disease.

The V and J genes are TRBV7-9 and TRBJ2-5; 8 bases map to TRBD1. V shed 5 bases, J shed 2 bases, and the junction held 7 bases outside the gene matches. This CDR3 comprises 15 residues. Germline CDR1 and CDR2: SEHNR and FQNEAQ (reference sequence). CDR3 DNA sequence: TGTGCCAGCAGCCTTCGGACAGGGAGGCAAGAGACCCAGTACTTC. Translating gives CASSLRTGRQETQYF.

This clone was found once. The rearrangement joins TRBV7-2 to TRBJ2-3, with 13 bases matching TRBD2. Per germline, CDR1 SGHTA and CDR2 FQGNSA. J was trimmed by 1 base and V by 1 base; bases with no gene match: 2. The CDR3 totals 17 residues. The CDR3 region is CASSLVTSGGGTDTQYF. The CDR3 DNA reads TGTGCCAGCAGCTTAGTAACTAGCGGGGGGGGCACAGATACGCAGTATTTT.

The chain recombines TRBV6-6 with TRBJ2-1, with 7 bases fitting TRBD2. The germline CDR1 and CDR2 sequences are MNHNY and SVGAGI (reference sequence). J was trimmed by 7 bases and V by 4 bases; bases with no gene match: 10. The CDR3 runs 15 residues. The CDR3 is CASSWAKRENNEQFF. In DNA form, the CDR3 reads TGTGCCAGCAGTTGGGCTAAGCGGGAAAATAATGAGCAGTTCTTC.

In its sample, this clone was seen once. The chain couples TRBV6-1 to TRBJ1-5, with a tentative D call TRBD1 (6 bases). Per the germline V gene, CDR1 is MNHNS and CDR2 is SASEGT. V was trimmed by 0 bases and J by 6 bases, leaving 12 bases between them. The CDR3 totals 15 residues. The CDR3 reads CASSEAGGGRQPQHF. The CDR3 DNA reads TGTGCCAGCAGTGAAGCAGGGGGGGGCCGTCAGCCCCAGCATTTT.

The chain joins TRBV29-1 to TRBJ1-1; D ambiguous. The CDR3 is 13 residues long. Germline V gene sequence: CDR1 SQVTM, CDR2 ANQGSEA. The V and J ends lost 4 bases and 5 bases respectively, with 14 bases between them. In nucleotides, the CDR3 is TGCAGCGTTGTTCCCGGGTTGGGTACTGAAGCTTTCTTT. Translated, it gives CSVVPGLGTEAFF.

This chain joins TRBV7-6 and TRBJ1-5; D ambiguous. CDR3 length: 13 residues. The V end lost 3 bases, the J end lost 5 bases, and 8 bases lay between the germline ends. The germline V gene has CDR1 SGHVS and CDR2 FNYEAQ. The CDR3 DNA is TGTGCCAGCAGCTTCAGGCCCGATCAGCCCCAGCATTTT. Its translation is CASSFRPDQPQHF.

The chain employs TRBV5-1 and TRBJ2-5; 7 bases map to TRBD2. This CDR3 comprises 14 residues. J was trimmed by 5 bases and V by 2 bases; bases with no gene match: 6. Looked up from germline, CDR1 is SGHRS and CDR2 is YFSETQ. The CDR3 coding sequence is TGCGCCAGCAGCTTTCGGGACTACCGGGAGACCCAGTACTTC. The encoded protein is CASSFRDYRETQYF.

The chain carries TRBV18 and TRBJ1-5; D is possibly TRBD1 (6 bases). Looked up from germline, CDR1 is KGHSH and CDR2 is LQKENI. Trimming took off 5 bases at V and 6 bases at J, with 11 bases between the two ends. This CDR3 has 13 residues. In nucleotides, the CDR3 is TGTGCCAGCTCAGAGGGGGTTAGTCAGCCCCAGCATTTT. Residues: CASSEGVSQPQHF.

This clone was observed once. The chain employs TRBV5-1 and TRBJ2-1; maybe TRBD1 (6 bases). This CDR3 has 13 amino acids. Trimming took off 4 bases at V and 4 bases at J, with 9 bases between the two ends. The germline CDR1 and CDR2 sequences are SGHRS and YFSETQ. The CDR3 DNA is TGCGCCAGCAGCATTCAGGGGTACAATGAGCAGTTCTTC. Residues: CASSIQGYNEQFF.

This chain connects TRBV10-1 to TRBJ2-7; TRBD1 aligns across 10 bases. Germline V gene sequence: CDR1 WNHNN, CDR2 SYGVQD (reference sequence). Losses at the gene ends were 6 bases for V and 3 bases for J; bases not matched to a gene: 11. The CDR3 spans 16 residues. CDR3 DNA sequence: TGCGCCAGCAGCCAGAGCCGGGACAGGGGAAACTACGAGCAGTACTTC. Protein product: CASSQSRDRGNYEQYF.

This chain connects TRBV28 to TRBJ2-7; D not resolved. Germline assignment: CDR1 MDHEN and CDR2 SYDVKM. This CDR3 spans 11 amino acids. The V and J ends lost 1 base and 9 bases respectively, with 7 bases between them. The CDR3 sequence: CASSLSRRQYF. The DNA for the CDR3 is TGTGCCAGCAGTTTATCTAGAAGGCAGTACTTC.

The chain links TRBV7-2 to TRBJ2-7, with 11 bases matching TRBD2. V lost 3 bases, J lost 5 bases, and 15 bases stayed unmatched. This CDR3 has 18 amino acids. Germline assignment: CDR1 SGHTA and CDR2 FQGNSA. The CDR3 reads CASSFPTRLAGGIHEQYF. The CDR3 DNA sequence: TGTGCCAGCAGCTTCCCAACTAGGCTAGCGGGAGGTATCCACGAGCAGTACTTC.

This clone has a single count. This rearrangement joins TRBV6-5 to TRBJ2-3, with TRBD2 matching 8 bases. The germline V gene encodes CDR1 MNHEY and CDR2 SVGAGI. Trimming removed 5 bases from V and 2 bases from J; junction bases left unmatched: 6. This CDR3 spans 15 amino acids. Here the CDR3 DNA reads TGTGCCAGCAGTCCAAGGACTAGCTTCACAGATACGCAGTATTTT. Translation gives CASSPRTSFTDTQYF.

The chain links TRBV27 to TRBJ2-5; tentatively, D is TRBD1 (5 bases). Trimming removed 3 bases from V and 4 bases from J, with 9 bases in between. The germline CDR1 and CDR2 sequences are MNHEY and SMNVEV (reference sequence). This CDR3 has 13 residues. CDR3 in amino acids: CASSLGLIETQYF. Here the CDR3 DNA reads TGTGCCAGCAGTTTGGGGCTAATAGAGACCCAGTACTTC.

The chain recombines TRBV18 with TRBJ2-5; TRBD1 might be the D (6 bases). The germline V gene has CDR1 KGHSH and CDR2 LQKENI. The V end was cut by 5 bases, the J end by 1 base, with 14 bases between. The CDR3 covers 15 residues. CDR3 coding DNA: TGTGCCAGCTCATCCCGGGACACCTTCCAAGAGACCCAGTACTTC. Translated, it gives CASSSRDTFQETQYF.

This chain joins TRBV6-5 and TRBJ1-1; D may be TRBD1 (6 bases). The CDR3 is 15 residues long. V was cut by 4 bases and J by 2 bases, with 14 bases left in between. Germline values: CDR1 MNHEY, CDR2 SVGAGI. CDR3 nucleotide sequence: TGTGCCAGCAGTTCCCCGGGGGGCGTAAACACTGAAGCTTTCTTT. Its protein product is CASSSPGGVNTEAFF.

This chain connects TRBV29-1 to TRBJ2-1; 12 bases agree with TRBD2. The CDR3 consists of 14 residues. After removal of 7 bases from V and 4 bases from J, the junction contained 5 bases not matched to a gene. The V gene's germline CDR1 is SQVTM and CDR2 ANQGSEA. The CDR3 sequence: CSALTSGSYNEQFF. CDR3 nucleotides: TGCAGCGCCCTGACTAGCGGGAGTTACAATGAGCAGTTCTTC.

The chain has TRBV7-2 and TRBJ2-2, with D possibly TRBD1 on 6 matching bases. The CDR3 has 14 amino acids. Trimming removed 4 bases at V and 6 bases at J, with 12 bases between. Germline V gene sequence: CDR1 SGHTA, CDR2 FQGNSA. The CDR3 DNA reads TGTGCCAGCAGCTGGCCGACAGGCCCCGGGGAGCTGTTTTTT. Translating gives CASSWPTGPGELFF.